The following is a T cell receptor (beta chain) sequence with its context. The data derive from a study of blood T cell repertoires in COVID-19. About the research overall: Samples taken during acute and convalescent COVID-19 were collected in the United States, Italy and Spain.

The table came from immunoSEQ multiplex PCR; TCRdb's copy has only in-frame clones and leaves some out. The data show approximately 150,000 clones, with roughly 87% seen just once and 0.95% to 1.5% held by the top ten. Researchers sorted participants into cohorts using their self-reported clinical history. V shed 3 bases, J shed 5 bases, and the junction held 6 bases outside the gene matches. The CDR3 loop spans 16 amino acids. Looked up from germline, CDR1 is MNHEY and CDR2 is SMNVEV (reference sequence). The receptor was isolated from a human donor with acute COVID-19. The donor label of this sample is uncertain. The chain joins TRBV27 to TRBJ2-3; TRBD2 matches at 12 bases. Sequenced material: PBMCs or T cells enriched from blood (not recorded which). The CDR3 bases are TGTGCCAGCAGTTTGTCTAGCGGGGGGGCGAGAGATACGCAGTATTTT. Translating gives CASSLSSGGARDTQYF.